The text below deals with one T cell receptor beta chain. What it binds is not known. The CDR3 length is 17 residues. V was cut by 0 bases and J by 3 bases, with 16 bases left in between. Looked up from germline, CDR1 is SGHAT and CDR2 is FQNNGV. The source of the sample is a study of blood T cells in healthy people across ages. The authors ran a second PCR of 7 to 11 cycles using a sample-barcoded 5' primer and a J-beta primer mix. All samples gave at least 2.5 million CDR3-containing paired-end reads. TCRdb analysed the 5' RACE reads with MiXCR anew, one entry per CDR3 protein. The table shows fewer than 600,000 distinct CDR3 sequences, with approximately 26% occurring only once. Points from the study as a whole: It was the long-lived donors that had more naive CD4+ cells and higher diversity than aged donors.

These data were likewise used in another study, on T cells of mothers and their children.

Sequencing was performed on blood. The chain joins TRBV11-2 to TRBJ2-3, with D perhaps being TRBD1 or TRBD2 (5 bases each). The clonotype comes from a boy younger than 10 in good health. The CDR3 loop reads CASSLEEVRVGTDTQYF. CDR3 DNA: TGTGCCAGCAGCTTAGAGGAGGTCAGGGTCGGAACAGATACGCAGTATTTT.